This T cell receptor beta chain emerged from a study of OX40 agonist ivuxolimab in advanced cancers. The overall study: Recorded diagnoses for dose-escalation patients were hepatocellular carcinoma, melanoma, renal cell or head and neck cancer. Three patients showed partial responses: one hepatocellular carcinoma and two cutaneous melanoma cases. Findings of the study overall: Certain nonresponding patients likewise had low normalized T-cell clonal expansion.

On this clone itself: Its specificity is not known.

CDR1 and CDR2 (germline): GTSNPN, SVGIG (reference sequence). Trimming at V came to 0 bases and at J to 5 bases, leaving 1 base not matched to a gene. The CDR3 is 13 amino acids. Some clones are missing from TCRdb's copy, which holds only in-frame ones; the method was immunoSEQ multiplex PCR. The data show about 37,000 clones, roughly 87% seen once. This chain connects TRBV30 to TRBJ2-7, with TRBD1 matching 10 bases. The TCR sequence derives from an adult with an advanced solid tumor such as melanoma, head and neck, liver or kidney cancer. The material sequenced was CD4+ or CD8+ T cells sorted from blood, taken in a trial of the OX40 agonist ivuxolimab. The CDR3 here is CAWSVGTGDEQYF. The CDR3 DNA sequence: TGTGCCTGGAGTGTCGGGACAGGGGACGAGCAGTACTTC.